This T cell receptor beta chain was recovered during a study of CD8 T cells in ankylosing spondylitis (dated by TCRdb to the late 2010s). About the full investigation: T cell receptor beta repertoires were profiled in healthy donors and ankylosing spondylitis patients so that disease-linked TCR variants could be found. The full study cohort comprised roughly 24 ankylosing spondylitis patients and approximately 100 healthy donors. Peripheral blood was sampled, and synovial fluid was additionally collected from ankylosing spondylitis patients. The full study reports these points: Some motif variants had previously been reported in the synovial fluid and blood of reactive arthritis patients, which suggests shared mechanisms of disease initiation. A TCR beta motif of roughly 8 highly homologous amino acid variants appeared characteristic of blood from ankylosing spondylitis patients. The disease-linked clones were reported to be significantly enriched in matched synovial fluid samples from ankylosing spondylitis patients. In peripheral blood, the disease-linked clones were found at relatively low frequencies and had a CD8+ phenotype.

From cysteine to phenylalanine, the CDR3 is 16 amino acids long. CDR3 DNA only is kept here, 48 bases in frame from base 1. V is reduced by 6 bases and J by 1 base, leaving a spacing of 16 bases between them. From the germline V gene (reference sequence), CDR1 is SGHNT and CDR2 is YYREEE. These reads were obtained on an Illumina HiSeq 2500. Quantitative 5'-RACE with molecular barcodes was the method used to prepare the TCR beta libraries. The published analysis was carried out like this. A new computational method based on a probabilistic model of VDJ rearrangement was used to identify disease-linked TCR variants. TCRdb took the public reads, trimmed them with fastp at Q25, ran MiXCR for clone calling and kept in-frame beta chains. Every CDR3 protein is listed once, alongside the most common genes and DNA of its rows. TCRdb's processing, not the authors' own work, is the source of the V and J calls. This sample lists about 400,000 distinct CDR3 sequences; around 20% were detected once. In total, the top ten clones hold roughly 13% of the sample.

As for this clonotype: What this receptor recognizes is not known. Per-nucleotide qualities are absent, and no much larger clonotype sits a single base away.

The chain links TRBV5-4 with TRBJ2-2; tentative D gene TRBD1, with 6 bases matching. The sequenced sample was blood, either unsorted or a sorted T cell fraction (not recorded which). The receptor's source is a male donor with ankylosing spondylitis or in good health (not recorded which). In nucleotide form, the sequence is TGTGCCAGCAACCAGGACAGAACTTTGAACACCGGGGAGCTGTTTTTT. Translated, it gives CASNQDRTLNTGELFF.